These 8 T cell receptor beta chains came from one sample sequenced in a study of control samples from healthy donors and cancer patients. Sequenced by immunoSEQ multiplex PCR; TCRdb stores in-frame clones only, minus some. The table includes 79,000 or so clones, around nine tenths detected once. The specimen was PBMCs. The receptors derive from a woman aged 50 to 65 with colorectal cancer.

This clone was seen only once. The gene calls are TRBV12-3 or TRBV12-4 and TRBJ2-3; D is uncertain. The V end was cut by 5 bases, the J end by 4 bases, with 10 bases between. This CDR3 is 13 amino acids long. In nucleotides, the CDR3 is TGTGCCAGCAGTCGCACGGTCCCAGATACGCAGTATTTT. Translation gives CASSRTVPDTQYF.

The V call is TRBV6-2 or TRBV6-3, the J call TRBJ2-1, with D perhaps matching TRBD1 (6 bases). The CDR3 runs 14 residues. Per the germline V gene, CDR1 is MNHEY and CDR2 is SVGEGT. The V end was cut by 1 base, the J end by 6 bases, with 10 bases between. CDR3 nucleotide sequence: TGTGCCAGCAGTTACTTGGTAGGGGGCAATGAGCAGTTCTTC. Protein sequence: CASSYLVGGNEQFF.

This sequence joins TRBV6-5 and TRBJ2-7; no clear D gene. Germline V lookup: CDR1 MNHEY, CDR2 SVGAGI. Trimming cost V 7 bases and J 4 bases, with 14 bases left between them. CDR3 length: 13 residues. The CDR3, as DNA: TGTGCCAGCAACCGTGGACGGAATTACGAGCAGTACGTC. This codes for CASNRGRNYEQYV.

The chain is built from TRBV7-8 and TRBJ1-2, with TRBD1 as a possible D gene (6 bases). Germline CDR1 and CDR2: SGHVS and FQNEAQ. Trimming shortened V by 0 bases and J by 6 bases, and 11 bases separated the two germline ends. This CDR3 is 14 amino acids long. CDR3 DNA: TGTGCCAGCAGCTTAGCACAGGGTCTGGATGGCTACACCTTC. Protein: CASSLAQGLDGYTF.

This rearrangement joins TRBV5-5 to TRBJ1-2; D perhaps matches TRBD1 (6 bases). Trimming removed 0 bases from V and 5 bases from J, with 11 bases in between. The CDR3 has 14 amino acids. CDR1 SGHKS and CDR2 YYEKEE come from the germline V gene (reference sequence). This CDR3 is CASSLVPQGYGYTF. The CDR3 DNA is TGTGCCAGCAGCTTGGTCCCCCAGGGGTATGGCTACACCTTC.

V usage is TRBV12-3 or TRBV12-4 and J usage is TRBJ1-1; no definite D call. The CDR3 is 13 amino acids. V was shortened by 4 bases and J by 1 base, with 7 bases between the two germline ends. CDR3 coding DNA: TGTGCCAGCAGTTACTTTGAGAACACTGAAGCTTTCTTT. Protein product: CASSYFENTEAFF.

The J gene is TRBJ2-2, the V gene TRBV6-4, with 9 positions matching TRBD2. This CDR3 spans 16 amino acids. J gave up 5 bases and V 4 bases, and 8 bases lay outside the gene matches. The germline CDR1 and CDR2 sequences are MRHNA and SNTAGT. This chain's CDR3 is CASSAVAGDSTGELFF. In DNA, the CDR3 is TGTGCCAGCAGTGCAGTAGCGGGGGATAGTACCGGGGAGCTGTTTTTT.

The chain employs TRBV4-1 and TRBJ2-2; 11 nucleotides line up with TRBD1. J was trimmed by 1 base and V by 4 bases; bases with no gene match: 2. Per the germline V gene, CDR1 is MGHRA and CDR2 is YSYEKL. The CDR3 runs to 16 residues. Here the CDR3 reads CASSRGQGGNTGELFF. CDR3 bases: TGCGCCAGCAGCCGGGGACAGGGGGGGAACACCGGGGAGCTGTTTTTT.